A single TCR beta chain is shown here with its context. The data derive from a study of blood T cell repertoires in COVID-19. Authors' analysis steps: Reference gene primers were amplified, and this amplification served to estimate nucleated cell counts. This table comes from immunoSEQ multiplex PCR, and its TCRdb copy is limited to in-frame clones, with some not included. V and J calls and clone size come straight from that table; D and trimming were deduced from the DNA. The sample records some 300,000 clones, roughly 88% being singletons. Unmatched junction bases numbered 13, after V lost 6 bases and J lost 5 bases. In germline, CDR1 is MNHEY, CDR2 SMNVEV (reference sequence). The CDR3 totals 16 residues.

The chain carries TRBV27 and TRBJ2-1; TRBD2 matches at 7 bases. The specimen sequenced was PBMCs or T cells enriched from blood (not recorded which). This TCR was sampled from a woman in her 30s who had recovered from COVID-19. DNA for the CDR3: TGTGCCAGCAGGATTGTAAGCGGGGTATTGAACAATGAGCAGTTCTTC. Amino acids: CASRIVSGVLNNEQFF.